The T cell receptor beta chain described here comes from a study of shared clonotypes between healthy human individuals. Germline loops: CDR1 ENHRY, CDR2 SYGVKD. Trimming removed 10 bases at V and 5 bases at J, with 15 bases between. This CDR3 has 13 amino acids. Repertoires were generated with immunoSEQ multiplex PCR, while TCRdb's copy carries only in-frame clones and drops some. Among millions of clones, roughly nine tenths were seen once, and the ten largest hold about 0.13%. Sequenced: naive CD4+ T cells sorted from blood. Documented subset: CD45RA+ positively selected. The rearrangement joins TRBV10-3 to TRBJ2-1; a possible D gene is TRBD2 (7 bases). The sequence derives from a man aged 18-30 years in good health. The CDR3 is CATGGPLNNEQFF. The CDR3 bases are TGTGCCACGGGGGGCCCCCTTAACAATGAGCAGTTCTTC.